This passage covers 23 T cell receptor beta chains from one sample sequenced in a study of T cells in Graves' hyperthyroidism and ophthalmopathy (dated by TCRdb to the late 2010s). Libraries were made using multiplex PCR. Sequencing instrument: Illumina HiSeq 2000. The TCR beta CDR3 regions were amplified from the RNA transcripts. The first round of RT-PCR for the TCR CDR3 was performed with the HTBI primer set and the Qiagen OneStep RT-PCR kit. TCRdb reanalyzed the raw reads on its own, using fastp at Q25 for trimming and MiXCR for clone calling, and kept in-frame beta chains. All rows with the same CDR3 protein become a single entry with the most common DNA and genes. The sample table shows around 690,000 distinct CDR3 sequences, and around 21% are seen once. In total, the top ten clones hold about 35% of the sample. Sequencing input: blood. The receptors here all came from a man under 40 with Graves' ophthalmopathy.

This chain joins TRBV3-1 and TRBJ1-3; D gene uncertain. The CDR3 has 15 amino acids. CDR1 is LGHDT, CDR2 YNNKEL, per germline (reference sequence). The V gene lost 0 bases and the J gene lost 5 bases, with 11 bases spanning the gap. The CDR3 here is CASSQDRGFRNTIYF. In DNA form, the CDR3 reads TGTGCCAGCAGCCAAGATCGCGGATTTCGAAACACCATATATTTT.

The sample holds many counts of this clonotype. The gene calls are TRBV5-1 and TRBJ2-3, with TRBD2 identical over 11 bases. The CDR3 has 19 residues. The V and J ends lost 1 base and 1 base, in that order; junction bases with no gene match: 11. The germline V gene encodes CDR1 SGHRS and CDR2 YFSETQ. The CDR3 sequence is CASSLSGGGTSGRTDTQYF. The CDR3 coding sequence is TGCGCCAGCAGCTTGTCTGGTGGGGGGACTAGCGGACGCACAGATACGCAGTATTTT.

This chain joins TRBV7-9 and TRBJ2-2, with D perhaps matching TRBD2 (5 bases). There are 16 residues in the CDR3. CDR1 and CDR2 from the germline V gene are SEHNR and FQNEAQ (reference sequence). V was shortened by 5 bases and J by 4 bases, with 17 bases between the two germline ends. DNA for the CDR3: TGTGCCAGCAGCCCAGGACCCTGGGAGAGCACCGGGGAGCTGTTTTTT. Translating gives CASSPGPWESTGELFF.

The CDR3 is CSARNGYGNIQYF. The CDR3 coding sequence is TGCAGTGCTAGAAATGGTTATGGGAACATTCAGTACTTC. The chain joins TRBV20-1 to TRBJ2-4, with D unresolved. The V gene lost 2 bases and the J gene lost 7 bases, with 12 bases spanning the gap. The CDR3 totals 13 residues. In germline, CDR1 is DFQATT, CDR2 SNEGSKA (reference sequence).

This clonotype was counted a few times. V gene TRBV6-5 combines with J gene TRBJ2-7; D perhaps matches TRBD2 (5 bases). Germline loops: CDR1 MNHEY, CDR2 SVGAGI. The CDR3 is 15 residues long. V dropped 0 bases and J dropped 2 bases, with 11 bases sitting between them. This chain's CDR3 is CASSYSRGSPYEQYF. The DNA of the CDR3 is TGTGCCAGCAGTTACTCGAGAGGGAGCCCCTACGAGCAGTACTTC.

The rearrangement joins TRBV5-1 to TRBJ2-2, with D maybe TRBD1 (5 bases). Germline V lookup: CDR1 SGHRS, CDR2 YFSETQ. This CDR3 has 15 residues. The ends were cut back, 0 bases at V and 1 base at J, with 7 bases in the middle. CDR3 protein: CASSLDQGNTGELFF. The CDR3 nucleotides read TGCGCCAGCAGCTTGGATCAGGGGAACACCGGGGAGCTGTTTTTT.

Many counts were recorded for this clonotype. The chain links TRBV15 to TRBJ2-1; a possible D gene is TRBD2 (5 bases). The V end was cut by 0 bases, the J end by 5 bases, with 11 bases between. Germline loops: CDR1 LNHNV, CDR2 YYDKDF (reference sequence). The CDR3 length is 15 residues. Here the CDR3 reads CATSRDLAGHNEQFF. DNA for the CDR3: TGTGCCACCAGCAGAGATCTAGCCGGACACAATGAGCAGTTCTTC.

The sample holds a few counts of this clonotype. The chain is built from TRBV6-1 and TRBJ2-2, with 11 bases fitting TRBD1. The CDR3 sequence is 16 residues long. With 6 bases clipped from V and 4 bases from J, the junction kept 7 bases outside the gene matches. Looked up from germline, CDR1 is MNHNS and CDR2 is SASEGT. CDR3 amino acids: CASSKDRGHSTGELFF. CDR3 coding DNA: TGTGCCAGCAGCAAGGACAGGGGGCATAGCACCGGGGAGCTGTTTTTT.

In this sample, this clonotype turned up many times. The rearrangement joins TRBV28 to TRBJ1-5, with D perhaps TRBD1 (6 bases). Germline loops: CDR1 MDHEN, CDR2 SYDVKM. The CDR3 sequence is 15 residues long. Trimming took off 5 bases at V and 0 bases at J, with 11 bases between the two ends. The DNA of the CDR3 is TGTGCCAGCAGTGATCCGGGACATAGCAATCAGCCCCAGCATTTT. It codes for CASSDPGHSNQPQHF.

The rearrangement uses TRBV6-6 and TRBJ2-1; 8 bases are a match to TRBD2. The junction had 3 bases not matched to a gene; V was cut back by 0 bases and J by 5 bases. This CDR3 contains 15 residues. CDR1 and CDR2 from the germline V gene are MNHNY and SVGAGI (reference sequence). CDR3 amino acids: CASSYSLAGNNEQFF. The CDR3 DNA reads TGTGCCAGCAGTTACTCTTTAGCGGGAAACAATGAGCAGTTCTTC.

This clonotype was observed at least ten times. The J gene is TRBJ2-5, the V gene TRBV11-1, with 7 bases lining up with TRBD1. The ends lost 1 base at V and 2 bases at J; junction bases unmatched: 4. Germline-derived CDR1 and CDR2 are SGHAT and FQDESV (reference sequence). This CDR3 spans 15 amino acids. The CDR3 DNA is TGTGCCAGCAGCTTAGTGGGGACAGCTCAAGAGACCCAGTACTTC. This sequence encodes CASSLVGTAQETQYF.

This clonotype was detected many times. CDR3 coding DNA: TGTGCCAGCAGGGGGGTGAGAGGAGGGGCTTATAGCAATCAGCCCCAGCATTTT. Protein sequence: CASRGVRGGAYSNQPQHF. This sequence joins TRBV28 and TRBJ1-5, with D perhaps matching TRBD1 (5 bases). Germline CDR1 and CDR2: MDHEN and SYDVKM. The CDR3 is 18 amino acids. V was cut by 6 bases and J by 0 bases, with 21 bases left in between.

Only a few counts were recorded for this clonotype. J is TRBJ1-1 and V is TRBV30, with no clear D. The germline V gene has CDR1 GTSNPN and CDR2 SVGIG (reference sequence). The CDR3 is 11 residues long. Between the trimmed V and J ends, which lost 4 bases and 6 bases, there was a span of 9 bases. The CDR3, as DNA: TGTGCCTGGACGGCTGGCTCTGAAGCTTTCTTT. Protein sequence: CAWTAGSEAFF.

The sample holds a few counts of this clonotype. This chain links TRBV7-2 with TRBJ2-5; 10 bases map to TRBD2. The V gene end was trimmed by 2 bases and the J gene end by 5 bases; junction bases not matched to a gene: 11. The CDR3 sequence is 17 residues long. Germline CDR1 reads SGHTA; CDR2 reads FQGNSA. The CDR3 reads CASSLITGTSAGETQYF. In DNA form, the CDR3 reads TGTGCCAGCAGCTTAATAACCGGGACTAGCGCAGGCGAGACCCAGTACTTC. The whole variable domain, filled in from reference TRBV7-2 and TRBJ2-5, reads GAGVSQSPSNKVTEKGKDVELRCDPISGHTALYWYRQSLGQGLEFLIYFQGNSAPDKSGLPSDRFSAERTGGSVSTLTIQRTQQEDSAVYLCASSLITGTSAGETQYFGPGTRLLVL.

The table lists this clonotype with a few counts. The V call is TRBV2, the J call TRBJ2-3; 9 nucleotides match TRBD1. Per the germline V gene, CDR1 is SNHLY and CDR2 is FYNNEI. Unmatched junction bases numbered 8, after V lost 8 bases and J lost 2 bases. The CDR3 contains 15 residues. As DNA, the CDR3 is TGTGCCAGCGGGAGCCGGGACAGGGACACAGATACGCAGTATTTT. This translates into CASGSRDRDTDTQYF.

In this sample, this clonotype turned up many times. V is TRBV28 and J is TRBJ2-7, with 13 bases fitting TRBD2. The V and J ends lost 2 bases and 5 bases, in that order; junction bases with no gene match: 3. CDR3 length equals 15 residues. Per the germline V gene, CDR1 is MDHEN and CDR2 is SYDVKM. The CDR3 DNA follows: TGTGCCAGCAGTTTACCCGGACTAGCGGGAGACGAGCAGTACTTC. Encoded protein: CASSLPGLAGDEQYF.

This clonotype was recorded many times. This chain connects TRBV3-1 to TRBJ1-3, with D unresolved. Deletions cut 1 base from V and 4 bases from J, with 5 bases between. This CDR3 is built from 13 residues. Germline values: CDR1 LGHDT, CDR2 YNNKEL (reference sequence). In DNA form, the CDR3 reads TGTGCCAGCAGCCAAGGGGCAGGAAACACCATATATTTT. This translates into CASSQGAGNTIYF. Full variable domain (rest looked up from reference TRBV3-1 and TRBJ1-3): DTAVSQTPKYLVTQMGNDKSIKCEQNLGHDTMYWYKQDSKKFLKIMFSYNNKELIINETVPNRFSPKSPDKAHLNLHINSLELGDSAVYFCASSQGAGNTIYFGEGSWLTVV.

V usage is TRBV27 and J usage is TRBJ2-7; D may match TRBD1 or TRBD2 (5 bases each). The germline CDR1 and CDR2 sequences are MNHEY and SMNVEV (reference sequence). The V gene lost 7 bases and the J gene lost 3 bases, with 13 bases spanning the gap. This CDR3 spans 13 amino acids. DNA of the CDR3: TGTGCCAGCACCGCAGGGAGTAACTACGAGCAGTACTTC. It is translated as CASTAGSNYEQYF.

The rearrangement links TRBV27 to TRBJ2-2; 12 nucleotides align to TRBD2. V was clipped by 4 bases and J by 7 bases; unmatched bases: 4. This CDR3 spans 15 amino acids. Germline loops: CDR1 MNHEY, CDR2 SMNVEV (reference sequence). The CDR3 DNA reads TGTGCCAGCAGTTCCCCTAGCGGGAGGGGCGGGGAGCTGTTTTTT. Translating it yields CASSSPSGRGGELFF.

The J gene is TRBJ1-4, the V gene TRBV30; D is unclear. The V end lost 1 base, the J end lost 8 bases, and 8 bases lay between the germline ends. The CDR3 runs to 12 residues. The germline CDR1 and CDR2 sequences are GTSNPN and SVGIG (reference sequence). The chain's CDR3 is CAWSGLGEKLFF. For the CDR3, the DNA is TGTGCCTGGAGTGGCCTAGGGGAAAAACTGTTTTTT.

A word on this clonotype: This clone may be a read error of a much larger clone one base away. CDR3 residues: CASSSSYLPNEQFF. The CDR3 DNA reads TGTGCCAGCAGCTCTTCCTACTTACCCAATGAGCAGTTCTTC. The chain employs TRBV11-2 and TRBJ2-1; D gene unclear. CDR3 size: 14 residues. Deletions cut 4 bases from V and 6 bases from J, with 13 bases between. Germline V gene sequence: CDR1 SGHAT, CDR2 FQNNGV.

This clonotype has ten or more counts. This chain joins TRBV5-1 and TRBJ2-1; TRBD1 matches at 9 bases. Germline V gene sequence: CDR1 SGHRS, CDR2 YFSETQ. The V gene end was trimmed by 4 bases and the J gene end by 5 bases; junction bases not matched to a gene: 7. The CDR3 runs to 15 residues. CDR3 nucleotide sequence: TGCGCCAGCAGCCCAACAGGGGGCAGGGACAATGAGCAGTTCTTC. It is translated as CASSPTGGRDNEQFF.

This clonotype was seen a handful of times. The chain has TRBV20-1 and TRBJ2-1; 8 bases fit TRBD2. The CDR3 contains 16 residues. The V and J ends lost 0 bases and 0 bases, in that order; junction bases with no gene match: 4. Germline V gene sequence: CDR1 DFQATT, CDR2 SNEGSKA (reference sequence). The CDR3 nucleotides read TGCAGTGCTAGAGATCTGAGCGGGAGCTCCTACAATGAGCAGTTCTTC. Amino acids: CSARDLSGSSYNEQFF.